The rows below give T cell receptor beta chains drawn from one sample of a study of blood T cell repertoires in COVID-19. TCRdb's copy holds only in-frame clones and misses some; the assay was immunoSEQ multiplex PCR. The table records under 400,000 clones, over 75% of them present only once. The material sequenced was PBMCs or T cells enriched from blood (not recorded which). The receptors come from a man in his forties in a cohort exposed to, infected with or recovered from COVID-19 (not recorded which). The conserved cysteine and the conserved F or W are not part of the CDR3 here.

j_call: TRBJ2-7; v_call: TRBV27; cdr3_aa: ASRGLGVGSYEQY
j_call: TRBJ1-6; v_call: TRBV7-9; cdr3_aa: ASSLNGANSPLH
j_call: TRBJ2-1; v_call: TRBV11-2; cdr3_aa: ASSFQGNEQF
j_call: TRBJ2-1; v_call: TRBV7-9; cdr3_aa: ASSKIAGAYNEQF
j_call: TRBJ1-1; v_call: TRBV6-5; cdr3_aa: ASSRTGHTEAF
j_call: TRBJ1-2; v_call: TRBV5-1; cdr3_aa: ASSPGTGYGYT
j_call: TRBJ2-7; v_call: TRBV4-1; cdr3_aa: ASSHPGSYEQY
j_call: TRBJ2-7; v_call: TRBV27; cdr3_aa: ASSPVPYEQY
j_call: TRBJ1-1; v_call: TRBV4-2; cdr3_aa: ASSQETGNTEAF
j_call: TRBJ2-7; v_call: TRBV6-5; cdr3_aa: ASRTGTEQY
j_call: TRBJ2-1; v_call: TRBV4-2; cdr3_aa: ASSQELAGYSNNEQF
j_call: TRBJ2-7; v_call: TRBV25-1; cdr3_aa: ASNQQGRAAYEQY
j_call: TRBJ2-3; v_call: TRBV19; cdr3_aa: ASTPRRGKTDTQY
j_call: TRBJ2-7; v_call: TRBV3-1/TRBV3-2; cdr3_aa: ASSRGLAAYEQY
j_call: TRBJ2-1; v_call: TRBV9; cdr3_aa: ASSVGPLYNEQF
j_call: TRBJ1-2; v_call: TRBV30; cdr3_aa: AWKAGTIDYGYT
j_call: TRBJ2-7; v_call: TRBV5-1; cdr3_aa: ASSLAMDSSFYEQY
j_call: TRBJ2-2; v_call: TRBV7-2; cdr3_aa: ASSLARLSGIFRGRGSGELF
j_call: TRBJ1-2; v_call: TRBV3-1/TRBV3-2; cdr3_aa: ASSQRGAPGYGYT
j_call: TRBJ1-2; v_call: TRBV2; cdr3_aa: ASSGRDSIHSNYGYT
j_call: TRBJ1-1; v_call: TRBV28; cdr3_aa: ASSLGSTGGLAF
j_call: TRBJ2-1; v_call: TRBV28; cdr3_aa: ASRAEGYNEQF
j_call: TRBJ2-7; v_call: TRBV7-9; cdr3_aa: ASSKGQGVYEQY
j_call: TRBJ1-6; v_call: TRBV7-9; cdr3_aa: ASSSKDRGNSPLH
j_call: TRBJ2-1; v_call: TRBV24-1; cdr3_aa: ATSDLSGRGFEQF
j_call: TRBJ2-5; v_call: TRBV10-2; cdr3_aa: ASSYLQETQY
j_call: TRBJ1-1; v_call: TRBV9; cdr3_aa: ASSATGTGNTEAF
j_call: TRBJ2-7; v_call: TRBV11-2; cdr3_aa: ASSLAGLLQY
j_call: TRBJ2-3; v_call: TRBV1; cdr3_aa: TSSQESMTGHFHRTDTQY